This TCR beta chain was obtained from a study of blood T cell repertoires in COVID-19. Study-level background: The United States, Italy and Spain supplied acute and convalescent COVID-19 samples. T cells, B-cell-depleted T cells, or PBMCs provided the cDNA or gDNA that served as material.

The authors' processing: Reference gene primer amplification in the assay estimated nucleated cell counts. The protocol was immunoSEQ multiplex PCR, while the TCRdb copy is restricted to in-frame clones and leaves out a portion. V, J and clone size reflect that table, while D and trimming were determined from the DNA. The sample consists of around 150,000 clones, 75% to 85% of them appearing once. Trimming removed 6 bases from V and 8 bases from J, with 19 bases in between. CDR3 length: 14 residues. The germline V gene encodes CDR1 MNHEY and CDR2 SVGAGI. The rearrangement uses TRBV6-5 and TRBJ1-2; TRBD1 might be the D (5 bases). Sample: peripheral blood. This clonotype was obtained from a woman aged 45-65 years with acute or convalescent COVID-19. The CDR3 coding sequence is TGTGCCAGCAGCCGGGACCGGGAGCAGCGGGGCTACACCTTC. Protein product: CASSRDREQRGYTF.